The TCR beta chain under discussion was sequenced for a study of blood T cell repertoires in COVID-19. Background on the study: COVID-19 samples, acute and convalescent, were from the United States, Italy and Spain. Nucleic acid was either cDNA or gDNA, and it came from T cells, B-cell-depleted T cells, or PBMCs.

Original analysis: Using reference gene primer amplification, nucleated cell counts were estimated. The assay was immunoSEQ multiplex PCR, and TCRdb's table has in-frame clones only and misses some. V and J calls and clone size are as listed in that table; D and trimming were resolved from the DNA. The table lists about 370,000 clones, around 92% of them singletons. The CDR3 has 13 residues. Germline CDR1 is MNHNS and CDR2 is SASEGT. Trimming removed 5 bases from V and 4 bases from J; junction bases left unmatched: 3. The specimen sequenced was peripheral blood. The sequence was collected from a woman aged 30 to 39 with COVID-19, enrolled during active disease. V is TRBV6-1 and J is TRBJ1-1; 8 nucleotides line up with TRBD1. As DNA, the CDR3 is TGTGCCAGCAGTCAAACAGGGGGCACTGAAGCTTTCTTT. As protein: CASSQTGGTEAFF.